This paragraph reports one TCR beta chain. Indicated time point: cycle 4 day 1 (C4D1), after more than five weeks of nivolumab. Each patient's relapse followed autologous stem cell transplantation, and brentuximab vedotin exposure varied. Some clones are missing from TCRdb's copy, which holds only in-frame ones; the method was immunoSEQ multiplex PCR. The sample has tens of thousands of clones, just over 90% seen once; the top ten hold about 8%. With 1 base removed from V and 3 bases from J, the gap between germline ends came to 11 bases. This CDR3 spans 14 amino acids. Germline V gene data show CDR1 as SGHDT and CDR2 as YYEEEE. These data come from a study of PD-1 blockade in classical Hodgkin lymphoma.

This rearrangement joins TRBV5-6 to TRBJ2-7; D remains ambiguous. The origin of this receptor is a human donor with classical Hodgkin lymphoma. Sequenced here: peripheral blood mononuclear cells (PBMCs), sampled before the fourth cycle of nivolumab. The CDR3: CASSLRAVRYEQYF. The CDR3 DNA sequence: TGTGCCAGCAGCTTGAGGGCAGTTCGCTACGAGCAGTACTTC.